This T cell receptor (beta chain) was profiled in a study of blood T cell repertoires in COVID-19 (TCRdb year 2020). The study in broad terms: The collaborator samples originated in the United States, Italy and Spain and spanned the acute and convalescent phases of COVID-19. Samples were obtained from the ongoing ImmuneRACE study (first 160 participants) and from 1,254 subjects provided by 6 global collaborators. Where available, HLA class I and class II types were obtained from metadata supplied by the sample provider rather than from assay-based typing. The sample metadata nearly always contained a de-identified subject ID, COVID-19 status, age in years and sex. A freely available public database, intended as a resource for researchers studying the immune response to SARS-CoV-2, is where the repertoires were released. The material from the prospective study consisted of cDNA or gDNA derived from T cells, B-cell-depleted T cells, or PBMCs. Deeply sampled blood TCRbeta repertoires from subjects exposed to, actively infected with, or recovered from COVID-19 were included in the dataset. The full study reports these points: Clinical and demographic metadata were provided uncurated, with the amount varying by source and participant.

Enrolling through a virtual design, the prospective study's participants ranged in age from about 18 to 89 years and lived across 24 United States geographic areas. Cohort assignment in the prospective study relied on participant-reported clinical history from a screening survey and a study questionnaire. Recovered participants in ImmuneRACE Cohort 3 were defined by two consecutive negative NP/OP PCR tests, clearance by a healthcare professional, or resolution of symptoms. Mobile phlebotomists in the prospective study collected whole blood, serum and a nasopharyngeal or oropharyngeal swab from every participant. Prospective study participants could optionally give additional blood draws and questionnaires over an approximately 2-month period. Before DNA extraction, prospective study blood samples were shipped either frozen or at room temperature. In the case of this clone: It lacks a known antigen. Germline is not matched at one junction end, which may reflect a read error.

From a lookup of the germline V gene (reference sequence), CDR1 and CDR2 are SSHAT and FNYEAQ. The CDR3 contains 16 residues, cysteine and phenylalanine counted. The only DNA kept is the CDR3, 48 bases in frame from the first base. TCRbeta CDR3 regions were amplified from genomic DNA using the immunoSEQ Assay, a bias-controlled multiplex PCR. As for the original processing: Nucleated cell counts per sample were estimated from amplification of reference gene primers within the assay. To quantify the absolute abundance of each unique TCRbeta CDR3 rearrangement, sequence reads were collapsed and filtered. For each sample, productive Simpson clonality was calculated as the square root of Simpson's diversity index over productive rearrangements. TCRdb holds this immuneACCESS table with in-frame rearrangements only. Some clones are missing; in checked studies, unresolved V genes explain under half, and the rest has no known cause. The D gene and trimming were derived from the DNA, and the V and J assignments and clone size from that table. The sample profile shows some 270,000 clones; around 82% of them were found once. The top ten constitute roughly 3.6% of the sample.

The specimen sequenced was PBMCs or T cells enriched from blood (not recorded which). This clonotype originated in a man aged 50 to 60 who had recovered from COVID-19. Recombination linked TRBV7-7 to TRBJ2-1, and 9 junction bases match TRBD1. The CDR3 here reads CASSLGSGQGRNEQFF. At the DNA level, the sequence is TGTGCTAGCAGCTTAGGATCGGGACAGGGCCGAAATGAGCAGTTCTTC.